The 29 T cell receptor beta chains presented below share a single source sample, sequenced in a study of Graves' ophthalmopathy and Graves' hyperthyroidism. RNA transcripts were the source from which TCR beta CDR3 regions were amplified. An opening RT-PCR round employed HTBI primers and preceded a second-round multiplex PCR. Via MiXCR, TCRdb re-called the multiplex PCR reads, giving one row per CDR3 protein. The data contain hundreds of thousands of distinct CDR3 sequences, around 20% of them singletons. The specimen was peripheral blood. The receptors shown here come from a woman aged 18-35 years with stable Graves' hyperthyroidism.

This chain joins TRBV7-2 and TRBJ2-7; D is unclear. Trimming shortened V by 5 bases and J by 10 bases, and 18 bases separated the two germline ends. CDR1 SGHTA and CDR2 FQGNSA come from the germline V gene. The CDR3 spans 13 residues. CDR3 bases: TGTGCCAGCAGCCCTTGCCACTCTGGGCATCAGTACTTC. Protein: CASSPCHSGHQYF.

This clonotype was detected many times. This chain joins TRBV11-2 and TRBJ1-3; a weak D match, TRBD1 (6 bases). The V end was cut by 1 base, the J end by 2 bases, with 6 bases between. This CDR3 contains 14 residues. Germline CDR1 and CDR2: SGHAT and FQNNGV. CDR3 in amino acids: CASSLGTAGNTIYF. The CDR3 bases are TGTGCCAGCAGCTTAGGGACAGCTGGAAACACCATATATTTT.

This clonotype was recorded at least ten times. This chain connects TRBV12-3 or TRBV12-4 to TRBJ2-5, with TRBD2 identical over 9 bases. This CDR3 is built from 15 residues. Unmatched junction bases numbered 7, after V lost 3 bases and J lost 5 bases. The CDR3 sequence is CASSFTGLAQETQYF. CDR3 in DNA: TGTGCCAGCAGTTTTACGGGACTAGCCCAGGAGACCCAGTACTTC.

The chain employs TRBV28 and TRBJ1-1, with 8 bases aligning to TRBD1. CDR3 length: 13 residues. Germline V CDR1 and CDR2: MDHEN, SYDVKM. After removal of 7 bases from V and 7 bases from J, the junction contained 8 bases not matched to a gene. The CDR3 sequence is CASTPGQVVEAFF. The CDR3 DNA sequence: TGTGCCAGCACCCCGGGACAGGTCGTTGAAGCTTTCTTT.

The chain carries TRBV12-3 or TRBV12-4 and TRBJ2-7; unclear D gene. V was cut by 4 bases and J by 5 bases, with 12 bases left in between. The CDR3 runs to 13 residues. The CDR3 is CASSSTTWDEQYF. For the CDR3, the DNA is TGTGCCAGCAGTTCTACCACATGGGACGAGCAGTACTTC.

This clonotype was recorded many times. V and J are TRBV5-8 and TRBJ2-7; 7 bases line up with TRBD1. CDR1 and CDR2 from the germline V gene are SGHTS and YDEGEE. The CDR3 loop spans 14 amino acids. The V segment lost 1 base and the J segment 4 bases; nucleotides outside the gene matches: 5. As DNA, the CDR3 is TGTGCCAGCAGCTTGCCGGACAGGATATACGAGCAGTACTTC. Translated, it gives CASSLPDRIYEQYF.

This clonotype was counted many times. A much more abundant neighbour one base away suggests this may be a read error. Because the CDR3 is missing its conserved closing phenylalanine or tryptophan, this is likely a read error. The V call is TRBV30, the J call TRBJ1-2; no firm D call. The V end lost 7 bases, the J end lost 6 bases, and 21 bases lay between the germline ends. CDR1 GTSNPN and CDR2 SVGIG come from the germline V gene (reference sequence). CDR3 length: 14 residues. In DNA, the CDR3 is TGTGCCTCCCGGATTTGGGGAGGAACCGATGGCTACACCCTC. Amino acids: CASRIWGGTDGYTL.

This clonotype was picked up many times. The chain has TRBV6-2 or TRBV6-3 and TRBJ2-4, with D perhaps matching TRBD1 (5 bases). The germline V gene encodes CDR1 MNHEY and CDR2 SVGEGT. This CDR3 contains 14 residues. The germline V and J ends were trimmed by 4 bases and 0 bases, with 7 bases remaining between them. DNA for the CDR3: TGTGCCAGCAGTTTAGACAGAGCCAAAAACATTCAGTACTTC. Encoded protein: CASSLDRAKNIQYF.

This clonotype was recorded many times. The chain joins TRBV28 to TRBJ1-2; D not certain. The germline V gene has CDR1 MDHEN and CDR2 SYDVKM. The CDR3 is 14 residues long. The V and J ends lost 3 bases and 1 base respectively, with 9 bases between them. CDR3 nucleotides: TGTGCCAGCAGTTTGCGAACAAGTAACTATGGCTACACCTTC. Translating it yields CASSLRTSNYGYTF.

The table lists this clonotype with a few counts. CDR3 nucleotides: TGTGCCAGCAGCTTCAAGCGGGTTTGGTCAGCTTACACCGGGGAGCTGTTTTTT. Its protein product is CASSFKRVWSAYTGELFF. V and J are TRBV11-2 and TRBJ2-2; a possible D gene is TRBD2 (6 bases). This CDR3 contains 18 residues. V lost 3 bases and J lost 3, with 20 bases in between. Germline-derived CDR1 and CDR2 are SGHAT and FQNNGV.

The sample holds many counts of this clonotype. The chain links TRBV2 to TRBJ1-1; weak D call: TRBD1 (5 bases). Trimming took 0 bases from V and 7 from J, leaving 12 bases between them. Germline values: CDR1 SNHLY, CDR2 FYNNEI. The CDR3 loop spans 14 amino acids. The CDR3 loop is CASSEAGPSGEAFF. The CDR3 DNA sequence: TGTGCCAGCAGTGAAGCGGGGCCGTCGGGTGAAGCTTTCTTT.

The V and J genes are TRBV12-3 or TRBV12-4 and TRBJ2-3; D is ambiguous. The CDR3 has 11 residues. V lost 3 bases and J lost 4, with 2 bases in between. The CDR3 loop is CASSFADTQYF. The DNA for the CDR3 is TGTGCCAGCAGTTTTGCAGATACGCAGTATTTT.

This clonotype was counted many times. The gene calls are TRBV7-2 and TRBJ2-2, with D possibly matching TRBD2 (5 bases). The CDR3 totals 15 residues. Germline V gene lookup returns CDR1 SGHTA and CDR2 FQGNSA. The ends were cut back, 5 bases at V and 9 bases at J, with 19 bases in the middle. CDR3 coding DNA: TGTGCCAGCAGCCGGGCGGCTGGGAGATCCCGGGAGCTGTTTTTT. It is translated as CASSRAAGRSRELFF.

Ten or more counts support this clonotype. The chain recombines TRBV12-3 or TRBV12-4 with TRBJ2-2; D is uncertain. The length of the CDR3 is 14 residues. Between the trimmed V and J ends, which lost 8 bases and 5 bases, there was a span of 15 bases. This CDR3 is CASDAYEKTGELFF. CDR3 in DNA: TGTGCCAGCGACGCCTACGAAAAGACCGGGGAGCTGTTTTTT.

At least ten counts were recorded for this clonotype. This sequence joins TRBV19 and TRBJ2-5, with D perhaps TRBD2 (6 bases). Germline loops: CDR1 LNHDA, CDR2 SQIVND (reference sequence). CDR3 length: 17 residues. The V end lost 4 bases, the J end lost 5 bases, and 23 bases lay between the germline ends. CDR3: CASSNNPLARNEETQYF. CDR3 nucleotides: TGTGCCAGTAGTAATAATCCGCTAGCGAGGAATGAGGAGACCCAGTACTTC.

V gene TRBV27 combines with J gene TRBJ1-2; 7 nucleotides agree with TRBD1. CDR3 length equals 12 residues. The V segment lost 5 bases and the J segment 10 bases; nucleotides outside the gene matches: 7. Germline CDR1 is MNHEY and CDR2 is SMNVEV (reference sequence). CDR3 in amino acids: CASSPTGIDYTF. The CDR3 bases are TGTGCCAGCAGTCCGACAGGGATTGACTACACCTTC.

This clonotype was found many times. This chain uses TRBV7-8 with TRBJ1-2, with a tentative D call TRBD1 (5 bases). The V and J ends lost 2 bases and 6 bases respectively, with 13 bases between them. Germline CDR1 SGHVS, CDR2 FQNEAQ. The CDR3 loop spans 14 amino acids. The CDR3 spells CASSLTSGKNGYTF. The DNA for the CDR3 is TGTGCCAGCAGCTTAACCTCAGGGAAAAATGGCTACACCTTC.

A single count supports this clonotype. The J gene is TRBJ2-7, the V gene TRBV6-1, with D unclear. With 6 bases removed from V and 0 bases from J, the gap between germline ends came to 18 bases. The length of the CDR3 is 16 residues. Germline V lookup: CDR1 MNHNS, CDR2 SASEGT. CDR3 sequence (DNA): TGTGCCAGCAGAAATACGCAAGGACCTAGCTCCTACGAGCAGTACTTC. It encodes CASRNTQGPSSYEQYF.

This clonotype has ten or more counts. The chain couples TRBV28 to TRBJ2-2; no definite D call. V gave up 4 bases and J gave up 6 bases, with 9 bases separating them. This CDR3 spans 13 amino acids. Germline CDR1 is MDHEN and CDR2 is SYDVKM. The CDR3 DNA reads as TGTGCCAGCAGTTCCGATTGGGCCGGGGAGCTGTTTTTT. It translates to CASSSDWAGELFF.

This clonotype was counted only a few times. This could be a read error, since a much larger clone is one nucleotide away. The CDR3 bases are TGTGCCAGCGAAGACGGGGCTTTTAACTATGGCTACAGCTTC. As protein: CASEDGAFNYGYSF. V gene TRBV28 combines with J gene TRBJ1-2; a possible D gene is TRBD1 (5 bases). Germline V gives CDR1 MDHEN, CDR2 SYDVKM. This CDR3 is 14 amino acids long.

This clonotype was found many times. The chain couples TRBV29-1 to TRBJ1-2, with unresolved D. The germline gives CDR1 SQVTM, CDR2 ANQGSEA. Trimming pared 7 bases from V and 1 base from J, leaving 7 bases between. This CDR3 has 11 amino acids. Here the CDR3 DNA reads TGCAGCGCGCAGGTTAACTATGGCTACACCTTC. Translation gives CSAQVNYGYTF.

This clonotype was seen many times. The genes are TRBV6-1 and TRBJ2-7; unclear D gene. Trimming removed 0 bases from V and 0 bases from J, with 12 bases in between. The CDR3 has 16 residues. Germline lookup yields CDR1 MNHNS and CDR2 SASEGT. In DNA form, the CDR3 reads TGTGCCAGCAGTGAAGCGCTTCCCGGGTCCTCCTACGAGCAGTACTTC. This encodes CASSEALPGSSYEQYF.

The sample holds many counts of this clonotype. The rearrangement uses TRBV29-1 and TRBJ2-7; D is undetermined. CDR1 SQVTM and CDR2 ANQGSEA come from the germline V gene. The V end lost 2 bases, the J end lost 3 bases, and 8 bases lay between the germline ends. The CDR3 extends over 12 amino acids. For the CDR3, the DNA is TGCAGCGTTGAAAAGGGCGACTACGAGCAGTACTTC. Its translation is CSVEKGDYEQYF.

The chain combines TRBV6-1 with TRBJ1-1; 7 bases map to TRBD1. CDR3 length: 14 amino acids. The germline gives CDR1 MNHNS, CDR2 SASEGT. After removal of 4 bases from V and 4 bases from J, the junction contained 6 bases not matched to a gene. The CDR3 DNA reads as TGTGCCAGCAGTGGACAGGGTATAGGCACTGAAGCTTTCTTT. This codes for CASSGQGIGTEAFF.

This clonotype has just a few counts. Here the CDR3 reads CASSPFSTDTQYF. The CDR3 DNA sequence: TGTGCCAGCAGCCCCTTCAGCACAGATACGCAGTATTTT. The chain links TRBV7-9 to TRBJ2-3; D ambiguous. The germline gives CDR1 SEHNR, CDR2 FQNEAQ (reference sequence). CDR3 length: 13 residues. V was trimmed by 5 bases and J by 0 bases, leaving 6 bases between them.

This clonotype was counted ten times or more. This rearrangement joins TRBV12-3 or TRBV12-4 to TRBJ1-1; no reliable D call. Deletions cut 7 bases from V and 1 base from J, with 13 bases between. The CDR3 loop spans 14 amino acids. The CDR3 loop reads CASTWVNENTEAFF. DNA for the CDR3: TGTGCCAGCACTTGGGTTAACGAGAACACTGAAGCTTTCTTT.

This clonotype was seen at least ten times. V is TRBV19 and J is TRBJ1-2; no definite D call. From germline, CDR1 is LNHDA and CDR2 SQIVND (reference sequence). The CDR3 runs 13 residues. Trimming pared 5 bases from V and 6 bases from J, leaving 13 bases between. The CDR3 DNA reads as TGTGCCAGTAGTCCTAATCCTCGGAATGGCTACACCTTC. It codes for CASSPNPRNGYTF.

Ten or more counts support this clonotype. The rearrangement links TRBV24-1 to TRBJ2-5; 8 positions agree with TRBD1. The CDR3 has 18 residues. Germline V lookup: CDR1 KGHDR, CDR2 SFDVKD. With 3 bases clipped from V and 2 bases from J, the junction kept 13 bases outside the gene matches. Written as DNA, the CDR3 is TGTGCCACCAGTGATCCAAACAGGGGGGAGTCCGTTCAAGAGACCCAGTACTTC. This translates into CATSDPNRGESVQETQYF.

In its sample, this clonotype was seen many times. Its ends do not fully match the called genes, so a read error is possible. The chain carries TRBV7-3 and TRBJ2-5; 8 positions match TRBD2. The CDR3 has 11 amino acids. CDR1 is SGHTA and CDR2 is FQGTGA in the germline V gene. The DNA for the CDR3 is TGTGCCAGCAGCCTCAACGGGAGGGACGCCTTC. Translated, it gives CASSLNGRDAF.